The TCR beta chain described here comes from a study of blood T cell repertoires in COVID-19 (dated by TCRdb to the early 2020s). General notes on the study: Collaborator samples came from the United States, Italy and Spain and covered acute and convalescent phases of COVID-19. The material from the prospective study consisted of cDNA or gDNA derived from T cells, B-cell-depleted T cells, or PBMCs. Subjects who had been exposed to COVID-19, were actively infected with it, or had recovered from it provided the deeply sampled blood TCRbeta repertoires that made up the dataset. Nearly every sample came with metadata listing a de-identified subject ID, COVID-19 status, age in years and sex. Samples came from the ongoing ImmuneRACE study (first 160 participants) plus 1,254 subjects from 6 global collaborators. A freely available public database, intended as a resource for researchers studying the immune response to SARS-CoV-2, is where the repertoires were released. Where HLA class I and class II types were available, the types were taken from metadata supplied by the sample provider, not from assay-based typing.

The sample holds a few counts of this clone. Its antigen remains unidentified. Base qualities are not at hand, and no much larger clone is one base apart. Study-wide conclusions, independent of this receptor: The quantity of clinical and demographic metadata differed by source and by participant and was supplied without curation.

TCRbeta CDR3 regions were amplified from genomic DNA using the immunoSEQ Assay, a bias-controlled multiplex PCR. The source study handled its data this way. Nucleated cell counts per sample were estimated from amplification of reference gene primers within the assay. Sequence reads were collapsed and filtered to measure the absolute abundance of every unique TCRbeta CDR3 rearrangement. For each sample, productive Simpson clonality was calculated as the square root of Simpson's diversity index over productive rearrangements. Drawn from immuneACCESS, this table holds only the in-frame rearrangements with V and J called that TCRdb kept. Clones are partly lost; checked studies trace under half to an unresolved V gene and leave the rest unexplained. V and J calls and clone size are copied from that table; D and trimming were computed from the DNA. This sample lists under 300,000 clones; about 90% were detected once. The ten largest clones add up to around 2.3% of the sample.

At one collaborating source in Seattle, patients were enrolled during active infection and were followed longitudinally through the course of disease. The collaborating institutions used their own protocols to collect whole blood in K2EDTA tubes. Collaborator samples were shipped for TCRbeta analysis as frozen whole blood, isolated PBMCs, or DNA extracted from either sample type. The CDR3 runs 13 residues from the cysteine to the phenylalanine. Just CDR3 DNA is preserved here, 39 bases in frame from base 1. Sequences MGHRA (CDR1) and YSYEKL (CDR2) are obtained from the germline V gene. V drops 1 base and J drops 1 base, leaving 5 bases in between.

The TCR was taken from a woman between 55 and 75 years old with COVID-19, enrolled during active disease. Here the chain combines TRBV4-1 and TRBJ2-7, with the D gene call left open. Sequencing input: peripheral blood. The CDR3 reads as follows: CASSQVRSYEQYF. The nucleotides are TGCGCCAGCAGCCAAGTCAGGTCCTACGAGCAGTACTTC.